Listed below are T cell receptor beta chains from one sample, sequenced in a study of Ad26.COV2.S vaccination and SARS-CoV-2 variants. TCRdb keeps only in-frame clones here, not all; method: immunoSEQ multiplex PCR. The table records around 250,000 clones, around 85% of them present only once. The starting material was peripheral blood, obtained in a trial of Ad26.COV2.S vaccine versus placebo. These receptors were obtained from a person aged 18-65 years who received the Ad26.COV2.S COVID-19 vaccine or a placebo. Each CDR3 is given with its conserved first and last residue. A D gene is named only where the DNA matches it firmly. Some rows have no size entry. The others give once, few or many, or a class for an expanded clone.

D: -; V: TRBV2; size: -; J: TRBJ1-1; DNA: TGTGCCAGCAGGGGCCTAAACACTGAAGCTTTCTTT; CDR3: CASRGLNTEAFF
D: -; V: TRBV5-6; size: -; J: TRBJ1-1; DNA: TGTGCCAGCAGCCACCTATCGCGGGCCCTTGAAGCTTTCTTT; CDR3: CASSHLSRALEAFF
D: TRBD2; V: TRBV6-4; size: -; J: TRBJ2-5; DNA: TGTGCCAGCAGCCTACTAGCGGGGGGGCAAGAGACCCAGTACTTC; CDR3: CASSLLAGGQETQYF
D: TRBD1; V: TRBV7-8; size: -; J: TRBJ2-7; DNA: TGTGCCAGCAGCTCTGGGGCAGGGGGCGCCGAGCAGTACTTC; CDR3: CASSSGAGGAEQYF
D: TRBD2; V: TRBV27; size: -; J: TRBJ2-2; DNA: TGTGCCAGCAGTTTATCCCTAGCGGTGGGGGAGCTGTTTTTT; CDR3: CASSLSLAVGELFF
D: -; V: TRBV6-5; size: few; J: TRBJ1-1; DNA: TGTGCCAGCGTTACCCCGGGCCTCGGTATGGGGGCTTTCTTT; CDR3: CASVTPGLGMGAFF
D: -; V: TRBV9; size: -; J: TRBJ2-5; DNA: TGTGCCAGCAGCGTTGCAGGGGTTGGTGAGACCCAGTACTTC; CDR3: CASSVAGVGETQYF
D: TRBD1; V: TRBV19; size: -; J: TRBJ2-2; DNA: TGTGCCAGTCGGACAGGGGGAAGCACCGGGGAGCTGTTTTTT; CDR3: CASRTGGSTGELFF
D: TRBD1; V: TRBV29-1; size: -; J: TRBJ1-2; DNA: TGCAGCGTATCGACAGGGAGGGGCCCTAGCTATGGCTACACCTTC; CDR3: CSVSTGRGPSYGYTF
D: -; V: TRBV15; size: -; J: TRBJ1-1; DNA: TGTGCCACCAGCAGAGCTGAGTCCCGTGAAGCTTTCTTT; CDR3: CATSRAESREAFF
D: TRBD1; V: TRBV19; size: -; J: TRBJ1-1; DNA: TGTGCCAGTAGTCCACGACAGGGGGCTGAAGCTTTCTTT; CDR3: CASSPRQGAEAFF
D: TRBD1; V: TRBV24-1; size: few; J: TRBJ1-5; DNA: TGTGCCACCAGTGAGCGGACAGGGACCGATCAGCCCCAGCATTTT; CDR3: CATSERTGTDQPQHF
D: -; V: TRBV19; size: -; J: TRBJ1-5; DNA: TGTGCCAGTAGTCTCCGGGGCCTCAATCAGCCCCAGCATTTT; CDR3: CASSLRGLNQPQHF
D: TRBD1; V: TRBV11-3; size: -; J: TRBJ2-2; DNA: TGTGCCAGCAGCCTTTCCGGCCCGGGACAGGGTTTGAACACCGGGGAGCTGTTTTTT; CDR3: CASSLSGPGQGLNTGELFF
D: -; V: TRBV4-1; size: -; J: TRBJ2-7; DNA: TGCGCCAGCAGCCAAGTGGGGGGTTACGAGCAGTACTTC; CDR3: CASSQVGGYEQYF
D: -; V: TRBV29-1; size: -; J: TRBJ2-2; DNA: TGCAGCGTTGTCCACCCACGGACTAACACCGGGGAGCTGTTTTTT; CDR3: CSVVHPRTNTGELFF
D: -; V: TRBV24-1; size: -; J: TRBJ2-1; DNA: TGTGCCACCAGTGATCCCTCATCCCCCGGGGGTCGGCAGTTCTTC; CDR3: CATSDPSSPGGRQFF
D: TRBD1; V: TRBV27; size: few; J: TRBJ1-1; DNA: TGTGCCAGCAGTTTAGGACAGGGAGGAGAGGGCACTGAAGCTTTCTTT; CDR3: CASSLGQGGEGTEAFF
D: -; V: TRBV27; size: -; J: TRBJ2-2; DNA: TGTGCCAGCAGTTTTCAGGGGCCTGCGAGGCCGGGTACCGGGGAGCTGTTTTTT; CDR3: CASSFQGPARPGTGELFF
D: -; V: TRBV4-2; size: many; J: TRBJ2-7; DNA: TGTGCCAGCAGCCAAGATGCCTACGAGCAGTACTTC; CDR3: CASSQDAYEQYF
D: -; V: TRBV7-8; size: few; J: TRBJ2-2; DNA: TGTGCCAGCAGCTCCCCCGGGGAGCTGTTTTTT; CDR3: CASSSPGELFF
D: -; V: TRBV21-1; size: -; J: TRBJ2-2; DNA: TGTGCCAGCAGCAAAACGACTCTCGGGACAGACAACACCGGGGAGCTGTTTTTT; CDR3: CASSKTTLGTDNTGELFF
D: -; V: TRBV29-1; size: -; J: TRBJ2-7; DNA: TGCAGCGTCAGACAGGCTGACTACGAGCAGTACTTC; CDR3: CSVRQADYEQYF
D: -; V: TRBV6-5; size: -; J: TRBJ2-3; DNA: TGTGCCAGCAGGCTTGGCGGGACAGATACGCAGTATTTT; CDR3: CASRLGGTDTQYF
D: -; V: TRBV7-9; size: -; J: TRBJ2-1; DNA: TGTGCCAGCAGCTTAGGTCAGAATGAGCAGTTCTTC; CDR3: CASSLGQNEQFF
D: -; V: TRBV7-8; size: once; J: TRBJ2-2; DNA: TGTGCCAGCAGCTTAGTTATTAGCGATGGCACCGGGGAGCTGTTTTTT; CDR3: CASSLVISDGTGELFF
D: TRBD1; V: TRBV19; size: -; J: TRBJ1-2; DNA: TGTGCCAGTAGTATTATAACAGGGGGCGCCTATGGCTACACCTTC; CDR3: CASSIITGGAYGYTF
D: -; V: TRBV19; size: -; J: TRBJ1-5; DNA: TGTGCCAGTAGTTTACGTGGGGGGGACAATCAGCCCCAGCATTTT; CDR3: CASSLRGGDNQPQHF
D: -; V: TRBV7-2; size: -; J: TRBJ1-5; DNA: TGTGCCAGCGGAAGGGGACCGAGACAGCCCCAGCATTTT; CDR3: CASGRGPRQPQHF
D: -; V: TRBV10-3; size: -; J: TRBJ1-2; DNA: TGTGCCATCAGTGAGTCTTCAGGGCTCTATGGCTACACCTTC; CDR3: CAISESSGLYGYTF